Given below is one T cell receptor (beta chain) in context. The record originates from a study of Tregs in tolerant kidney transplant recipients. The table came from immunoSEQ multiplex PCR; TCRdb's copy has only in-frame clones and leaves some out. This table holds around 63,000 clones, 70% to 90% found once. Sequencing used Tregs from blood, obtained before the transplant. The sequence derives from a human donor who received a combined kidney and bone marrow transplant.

The CDR3 is CASSLRAGAAETQYF. DNA for the CDR3: TGCGCCAGCAGCTTGAGGGCGGGAGCGGCAGAGACCCAGTACTTC. The chain combines TRBV5-1 with TRBJ2-5; 7 bases are a match to TRBD2. CDR1 is SGHRS, CDR2 YFSETQ, per germline. The ends lost 1 base at V and 4 bases at J; junction bases unmatched: 7. The CDR3 is made up of 15 amino acids.